These T cell receptor beta chains were read from a single sample in a study of blood T cell repertoires in COVID-19. Profiled with immunoSEQ multiplex PCR; TCRdb holds only in-frame clones, not every one. The sample has about 400,000 clones, approximately 86% seen once. Sample: peripheral blood. The origin of the receptors is a woman aged 55-69 years with COVID-19, enrolled during active disease. The CDR3 runs from the conserved cysteine through the conserved F or W. The D gene is left open where the match is weak. Clone size is not always given. Where it is, it says once, few, many or a class for expanded clones.

-	TRBV5-1	TRBJ1-5	-	CASSLGAGRDQPQHF	TGCGCCAGCAGCTTGGGGGCAGGGAGGGATCAGCCCCAGCATTTT
-	TRBV7-2	TRBJ2-4	TRBD1	CASSPQTGVAKNIQYF	TGTGCCAGCAGCCCCCAGACAGGGGTAGCCAAAAACATTCAGTACTTC
-	TRBV19	TRBJ2-5	TRBD1	CASNGIGTGEETQYF	TGTGCCAGTAACGGTATCGGGACAGGGGAAGAGACCCAGTACTTC
-	TRBV9	TRBJ2-4	-	CASSARQGIQYF	TGTGCCAGCAGCGCGCGGCAAGGCATTCAGTACTTC
-	TRBV12-3/TRBV12-4	TRBJ2-7	-	CASSFGGEQYF	TGTGCCAGCAGCTTCGGCGGCGAGCAGTACTTC
-	TRBV11-3	TRBJ1-4	-	CASSRRDATNEKLFF	TGTGCCAGCAGCCGGCGGGACGCCACTAATGAAAAACTGTTTTTT
-	TRBV18	TRBJ2-5	TRBD2	CASSPGLASIQETQYF	TGTGCCAGCTCACCTGGACTAGCGAGTATTCAAGAGACCCAGTACTTC
-	TRBV19	TRBJ2-7	TRBD1	CASSSTGQQYF	TGTGCCAGTAGTTCGACAGGGCAGCAGTACTTC
-	TRBV18	TRBJ2-1	TRBD1	CASSLRQGANNEQFF	TGTGCCAGCTCTCTCCGACAGGGGGCGAACAATGAGCAGTTCTTC
-	TRBV10-1	TRBJ2-5	TRBD2	CASSVGSGGLQETQYF	TGCGCCAGCAGTGTTGGCAGCGGGGGCCTCCAAGAGACCCAGTACTTC
once	TRBV7-3	TRBJ2-5	TRBD1	CASSLLGTGRGETQYF	TGTGCCAGCAGCTTATTGGGGACAGGGAGGGGAGAGACCCAGTACTTC
-	TRBV11-2	TRBJ1-3	-	CASSFRGTDSGNTIYF	TGTGCCAGCAGCTTCCGGGGGACGGACTCTGGAAACACCATATATTTT
-	TRBV15	TRBJ2-2	TRBD2	CATSIRLLAGATINTGELFF	TGTGCCACCAGCATACGTCTACTAGCGGGGGCCACGATTAACACCGGGGAGCTGTTTTTT
-	TRBV7-9	TRBJ2-1	TRBD1	CASSLAEGQDYNEQFF	TGTGCCAGCAGCTTAGCGGAAGGACAGGACTACAATGAGCAGTTCTTC
-	TRBV6-6	TRBJ2-7	-	CASSYNRLESYEQYF	TGTGCCAGCAGTTACAATCGACTAGAATCCTACGAGCAGTACTTC
-	TRBV7-8	TRBJ2-5	TRBD1	CASSNSRDRGLETQYF	TGTGCCAGCAGCAACTCCCGGGACAGGGGTTTGGAGACCCAGTACTTC
-	TRBV7-3	TRBJ2-1	-	CASSLSYGGANEQFF	TGTGCCAGCAGCTTAAGTTATGGGGGGGCCAATGAGCAGTTCTTC
once	TRBV5-5	TRBJ1-2	-	CASSVNAQNYGYTF	TGTGCCAGCAGCGTGAATGCGCAAAACTATGGCTACACCTTC
-	TRBV29-1	TRBJ2-1	-	CSVESWSSYNEQFF	TGCAGCGTTGAATCATGGAGCTCCTACAATGAGCAGTTCTTC
-	TRBV5-4	TRBJ2-1	-	CASSQGRAVSYNEQFF	TGTGCCAGCAGCCAAGGACGAGCGGTGTCCTACAATGAGCAGTTCTTC
-	TRBV19	TRBJ2-1	TRBD1	CASSIWGTGYNEQFF	TGTGCCAGTAGTATATGGGGGACAGGATACAATGAGCAGTTCTTC
-	TRBV6-6	TRBJ1-5	-	CASSPSGPPNQPQHF	TGTGCCAGCAGTCCCTCTGGCCCTCCTAATCAGCCCCAGCATTTT
-	TRBV7-9	TRBJ1-5	-	CASSLGGTGPNQPQHF	TGTGCCAGCAGCTTAGGGGGTACAGGGCCTAATCAGCCCCAGCATTTT
-	TRBV4-2	TRBJ2-2	-	CASSLRTEDTGELFF	TGTGCCAGCAGCCTTAGGACGGAGGACACCGGGGAGCTGTTTTTT
few	TRBV7-2	TRBJ1-3	-	CASSYWGAGNTIYF	TGTGCCAGCAGCTATTGGGGAGCTGGAAACACCATATATTTT
-	TRBV7-9	TRBJ2-1	TRBD2	CASSLSGGAYNEQFF	TGTGCCAGCAGCTTGAGCGGGGGGGCATACAATGAGCAGTTCTTC
-	TRBV30	TRBJ2-3	-	CAWSYTDTQYF	TGTGCCTGGAGTTATACAGATACGCAGTATTTT
-	TRBV19	TRBJ1-2	-	CASSKGTEGYGYTF	TGTGCCAGTAGTAAAGGGACTGAGGGCTATGGCTACACCTTC
-	TRBV29-1	TRBJ2-5	-	CSGGPGETQYF	TGCAGCGGGGGGCCGGGGGAGACCCAGTACTTC
-	TRBV3-1/TRBV3-2	TRBJ1-3	-	CASSPGDTIYF	TGTGCCAGCAGCCCCGGGGACACCATATATTTT
few	TRBV6-2/TRBV6-3	TRBJ1-5	TRBD1	CASSRDRGNQPQHF	TGTGCCAGCAGTCGCGACAGGGGCAATCAGCCCCAGCATTTT
-	TRBV30	TRBJ1-6	-	CAWEEGGVGSPLHF	TGTGCCTGGGAGGAGGGGGGGGTTGGGTCACCCCTCCACTTT
once	TRBV29-1	TRBJ2-1	-	CSVEDGVGQSSYNEQFF	TGCAGCGTTGAAGACGGGGTTGGACAGAGCTCCTACAATGAGCAGTTCTTC
-	TRBV19	TRBJ2-5	TRBD2	CASGGGGTDGETQYF	TGTGCCAGTGGGGGGGGAGGGACGGACGGAGAGACCCAGTACTTC
once	TRBV18	TRBJ2-2	TRBD2	CASSPRDSGGPSNTGELFF	TGTGCCAGCTCACCACGTGATAGCGGGGGACCGTCGAACACCGGGGAGCTGTTTTTT
once	TRBV18	TRBJ2-7	-	CASSPGGSEQYF	TGTGCCAGCTCACCGGGGGGATCCGAGCAGTACTTC
-	TRBV5-1	TRBJ2-7	TRBD1	CASSWGQGAYEQYF	TGCGCCAGCAGCTGGGGGCAGGGGGCCTACGAGCAGTACTTC